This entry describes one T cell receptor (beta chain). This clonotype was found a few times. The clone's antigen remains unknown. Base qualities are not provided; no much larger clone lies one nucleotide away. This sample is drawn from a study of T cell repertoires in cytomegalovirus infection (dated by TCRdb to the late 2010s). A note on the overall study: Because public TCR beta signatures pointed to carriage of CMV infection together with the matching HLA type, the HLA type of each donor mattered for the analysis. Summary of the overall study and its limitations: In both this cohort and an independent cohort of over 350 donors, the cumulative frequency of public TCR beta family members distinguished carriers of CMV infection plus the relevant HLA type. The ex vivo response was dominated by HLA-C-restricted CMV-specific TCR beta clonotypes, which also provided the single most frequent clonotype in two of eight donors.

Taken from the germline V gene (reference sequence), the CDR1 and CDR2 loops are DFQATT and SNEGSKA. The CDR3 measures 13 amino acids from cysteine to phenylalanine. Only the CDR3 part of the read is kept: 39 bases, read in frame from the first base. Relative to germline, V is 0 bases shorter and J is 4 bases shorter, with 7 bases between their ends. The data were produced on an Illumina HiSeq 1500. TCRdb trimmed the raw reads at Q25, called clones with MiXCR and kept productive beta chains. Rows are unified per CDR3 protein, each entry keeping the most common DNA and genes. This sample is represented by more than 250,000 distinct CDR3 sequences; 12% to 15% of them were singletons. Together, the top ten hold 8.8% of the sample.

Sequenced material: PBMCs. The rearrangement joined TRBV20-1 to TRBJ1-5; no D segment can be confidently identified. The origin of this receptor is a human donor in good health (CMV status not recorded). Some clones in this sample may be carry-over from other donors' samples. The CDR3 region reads CSARDYRNQPQHF. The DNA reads TGCAGTGCTAGAGATTATCGGAATCAGCCCCAGCATTTT.